This T cell receptor (beta chain) appears in the sequencing data of a study of blood T cell repertoires in COVID-19. Overall study: Acute and convalescent COVID-19 samples came from the United States, Italy and Spain. PBMCs, B-cell-depleted T cells, or T cells were the source of the cDNA or gDNA that made up the material.

Methods used by the authors: Amplified reference gene primers provided the basis for estimating nucleated cell counts. TCRdb's table, derived via immunoSEQ multiplex PCR, lists solely in-frame clones and lacks some. V, J and clone size are taken as reported in that table, and D and trimming were inferred from the DNA itself. The sample lists about 240,000 clones, roughly 90% seen once, with roughly 6.3% in the top ten. V was trimmed by 0 bases and J by 7 bases, leaving 16 bases between them. CDR3 length: 15 amino acids. Per the germline V gene, CDR1 is MNHEY and CDR2 is SVGEGT. Material: peripheral blood. The receptor was derived from a man in his fifties or sixties with acute or convalescent COVID-19. The chain employs TRBV6-2 or TRBV6-3 and TRBJ2-7; possibly TRBD1 for D (5 bases). The CDR3 is CASSYSSRALPEQYF. The CDR3 bases are TGTGCCAGCAGTTACTCGTCCAGGGCCCTACCGGAGCAGTACTTC.